Below are 28 T cell receptor beta chains sequenced from a single sample in a study of response to subunit inactivated influenza vaccine. TCRdb reprocessed the RT-PCR reads via MiXCR and lists one record per CDR3 protein. The data show about 520,000 distinct CDR3 sequences, approximately 24% seen once. This specimen was CD4+ T cells sorted from PBMCs, taken around 5 days after vaccination. These receptors were collected from a man aged 45 to 65 who received an inactivated influenza vaccine.

The rearrangement links TRBV20-1 to TRBJ1-4; the D is unclear. Germline V gives CDR1 DFQATT, CDR2 SNEGSKA (reference sequence). CDR3 size: 15 residues. V lost 0 bases and J lost 4, with 12 bases in between. The CDR3 nucleotides read TGCAGTGCTAGAGATAGTACGGCCGGTAATGAAAAACTGTTTTTT. Translating it yields CSARDSTAGNEKLFF.

V is TRBV10-3 and J is TRBJ2-3; the D is unclear. The CDR3 covers 14 residues. In germline, CDR1 is ENHRY, CDR2 SYGVKD. The V end was cut by 9 bases, the J end by 2 bases, with 15 bases between. CDR3 amino acids: CAIQPGTNTDTQYF. The CDR3 nucleotides are TGTGCCATACAACCGGGCACAAACACAGATACGCAGTATTTT.

This clonotype was detected a few times. CDR3 nucleotide sequence: TGTGCCAGCAGCGTAGCTGGGCTAGCGGTTTCCTACGAGCAGTACTTC. Protein: CASSVAGLAVSYEQYF. The chain recombines TRBV9 with TRBJ2-7; 7 bases agree with TRBD2. Germline V gives CDR1 SGDLS, CDR2 YYNGEE. The CDR3 is 16 amino acids. V was pared by 0 bases and J by 1 base, with 7 bases of the junction left unmatched.

This clonotype was detected a few times. This chain joins TRBV5-4 and TRBJ2-7; the match to TRBD2 covers 12 bases. Germline trimming cut 4 bases from V and 0 bases from J; bases unmatched to any gene: 5. The CDR3 loop spans 16 amino acids. Per germline, CDR1 SGHNT and CDR2 YYREEE (reference sequence). Written as DNA, the CDR3 is TGTGCCAGCAGCCAGGGACTAGCGGGCCGCTCCTACGAGCAGTACTTC. This translates into CASSQGLAGRSYEQYF.

In its sample, this clonotype was seen a few times. The chain couples TRBV12-3 or TRBV12-4 to TRBJ1-1, with D possibly matching TRBD1 (6 bases). The CDR3 totals 14 residues. Trimming took 3 bases from V and 0 from J, leaving 8 bases between them. Here the CDR3 reads CASSFNRVNTEAFF. CDR3 DNA: TGTGCCAGCAGTTTTAACAGGGTGAACACTGAAGCTTTCTTT.

The chain employs TRBV5-4 and TRBJ2-3; D is perhaps TRBD1 (5 bases). The germline V gene has CDR1 SGHNT and CDR2 YYREEE (reference sequence). Between the trimmed V and J ends, which lost 3 bases and 4 bases, there was a span of 9 bases. CDR3 size: 13 residues. In DNA form, the CDR3 reads TGTGCCAGCAGCTGGTTGGGGCCAGATACGCAGTATTTT. It yields the protein CASSWLGPDTQYF. The variable domain in full, with the rest retrieved from reference TRBV5-4 and TRBJ2-3, is ETGVTQSPTHLIKTRGQQVTLRCSSQSGHNTVSWYQQALGQGPQFIFQYYREEENGRGNFPPRFSGLQFPNYSSELNVNALELDDSALYLCASSWLGPDTQYFGPGTRLTVL.

The V and J genes are TRBV29-1 and TRBJ2-3, with 12 nucleotides matching TRBD1. The length of the CDR3 is 14 residues. V dropped 8 bases and J dropped 3; count of bases not matched to a gene: 6. In germline, CDR1 is SQVTM, CDR2 ANQGSEA. The CDR3 nucleotides read TGCAGCTCGGGACAGGGGGCCCGGACAGATACGCAGTATTTT. Protein: CSSGQGARTDTQYF.

The chain employs TRBV7-2 and TRBJ2-7; 8 nucleotides agree with TRBD2. The junction had 6 bases not matched to a gene; V was cut back by 3 bases and J by 2 bases. CDR1 and CDR2 from the germline V gene are SGHTA and FQGNSA. CDR3 length: 15 amino acids. CDR3 protein: CASSFGGGLTYEQYF. The CDR3 region has the DNA TGTGCCAGCAGCTTCGGCGGGGGGCTAACCTACGAGCAGTACTTC.

This clonotype was counted only a few times. This chain links TRBV12-3 or TRBV12-4 with TRBJ2-2; D perhaps matches TRBD2 (5 bases). The CDR3 contains 23 residues. With 2 bases removed from V and 5 bases from J, the gap between germline ends came to 36 bases. The CDR3 DNA reads as TGTGCCAGCAGTTTAAGGACGGTCGGGGTGTGGCTGATAGAGTTACAGAGTACCGGGGAGCTGTTTTTT. It specifies CASSLRTVGVWLIELQSTGELFF.

The chain links TRBV2 to TRBJ1-6, with D possibly matching TRBD1 (5 bases). CDR1 is SNHLY and CDR2 is FYNNEI in the germline V gene. The V end was cut by 7 bases, the J end by 5 bases, with 12 bases between. The CDR3 is 14 amino acids. The DNA of the CDR3 is TGTGCCAGCAAGGGCGCAGGGAATAATTCACCCCTCCACTTT. The encoded protein is CASKGAGNNSPLHF.

This clonotype has just a few counts. The V call is TRBV5-1, the J call TRBJ1-5; D gene uncertain. Germline values: CDR1 SGHRS, CDR2 YFSETQ. The CDR3 extends over 15 amino acids. Trimming took off 0 bases at V and 0 bases at J, with 7 bases between the two ends. CDR3 nucleotide sequence: TGCGCCAGCAGCTTGGGGCAATTTAGCAATCAGCCCCAGCATTTT. Its protein product is CASSLGQFSNQPQHF.

V usage is TRBV12-3 or TRBV12-4 and J usage is TRBJ1-4; 8 bases line up with TRBD1. After removal of 6 bases from V and 8 bases from J, the junction contained 5 bases not matched to a gene. This CDR3 contains 13 residues. CDR3 in amino acids: CASSLQGGEKLFF. The CDR3 nucleotides read TGTGCCAGCAGCCTACAGGGGGGCGAAAAACTGTTTTTT.

This sequence joins TRBV20-1 and TRBJ2-3; D gene unclear. This CDR3 is built from 11 residues. V lost 6 bases, J lost 9 bases, and 13 bases lay in between. In germline, CDR1 is DFQATT, CDR2 SNEGSKA (reference sequence). CDR3 region: CSAPSLKTQYF. DNA for the CDR3: TGCAGTGCCCCCAGCCTGAAAACGCAGTATTTT.

V usage is TRBV20-1 and J usage is TRBJ2-5; tentative D call: TRBD2 (5 bases). V shed 4 bases and J shed 5 bases, with 20 bases lying between them. CDR1 DFQATT and CDR2 SNEGSKA come from the germline V gene (reference sequence). CDR3 length: 15 amino acids. The CDR3 spells CSATHVRDLHETQYF. CDR3 in DNA: TGCAGTGCTACCCACGTGAGGGATCTTCATGAGACCCAGTACTTC.

This chain uses TRBV24-1 with TRBJ2-1; 13 nucleotides line up with TRBD2. The V gene's germline CDR1 is KGHDR and CDR2 SFDVKD. The CDR3 runs to 17 residues. V was clipped by 8 bases and J by 7 bases; unmatched bases: 13. The CDR3 nucleotides read TGTGCCACCACCGCAACTGGACTAGCGGGAGTGAAGAATGAGCAGTTCTTC. Protein: CATTATGLAGVKNEQFF.

This clonotype was detected only a few times. The chain employs TRBV7-3 and TRBJ2-2; no firm D call. V lost 1 base and J lost 9, with 6 bases in between. Germline V gene lookup returns CDR1 SGHTA and CDR2 FQGTGA. The length of the CDR3 is 12 residues. The CDR3 loop is CASSLNGWELFF. The DNA for the CDR3 is TGTGCCAGCAGCTTAAATGGGTGGGAGCTGTTTTTT.

V gene TRBV15 combines with J gene TRBJ2-5; 7 bases are shared with TRBD2. V was pared by 5 bases and J by 5 bases, with 11 bases of the junction left unmatched. CDR3 length: 15 residues. The V gene's germline CDR1 is LNHNV and CDR2 YYDKDF (reference sequence). The CDR3 DNA reads TGTGCCACCAGCCCTCAGCACGGCGGGAGTGAGACCCAGTACTTC. Residues: CATSPQHGGSETQYF.

This clonotype turned up a few times. The CDR3 DNA is TGTGCCAGCAGCTTTCGGGGACCAGACAATGAGCAGTTCTTC. Protein product: CASSFRGPDNEQFF. The chain carries TRBV7-2 and TRBJ2-1; D could derive from TRBD1 or TRBD2 (5 bases each). The CDR3 extends over 14 amino acids. The germline CDR1 and CDR2 sequences are SGHTA and FQGNSA. V shed 3 bases and J shed 5 bases, with 11 bases lying between them.

The chain recombines TRBV18 with TRBJ2-1; TRBD1 agrees at 9 bases. The CDR3 has 15 residues. V shed 2 bases and J 7 bases; nucleotides not matched to a gene: 6. CDR1 and CDR2 (germline): KGHSH, LQKENI. CDR3 nucleotide sequence: TGTGCCAGCTCACCAGAACAGGGGGCTCGGAATGAGCAGTTCTTC. As protein: CASSPEQGARNEQFF. Using reference TRBV18 and TRBJ2-1 for the parts outside the CDR3, the full variable domain is NAGVMQNPRHLVRRRGQEARLRCSPMKGHSHVYWYRQLPEEGLKFMVYLQKENIIDESGMPKERFSAEFPKEGPSILRIQQVVRGDSAAYFCASSPEQGARNEQFFGPGTRLTVL.

This clonotype has at least ten counts. The CDR3 sequence: CASSETSGRASNEQFF. The CDR3 DNA follows: TGTGCCAGCAGCGAAACTAGCGGGAGGGCTTCCAATGAGCAGTTCTTC. This chain connects TRBV6-1 to TRBJ2-1; 13 bases agree with TRBD2. The CDR3 spans 16 residues. V lost 6 bases and J lost 6; bases outside the gene matches: 8. Germline CDR1 MNHNS, CDR2 SASEGT.

The V and J genes are TRBV4-2 and TRBJ2-7; a possible D gene is TRBD1 (6 bases). Germline V gene lookup returns CDR1 LGHNA and CDR2 YNFKEQ. CDR3 length equals 13 residues. V lost 6 bases, J lost 4 bases, and 13 bases lay in between. CDR3 nucleotides: TGTGCCAGCAGGACATCGCAGGGGTACGAGCAGTACTTC. This encodes CASRTSQGYEQYF.

The chain carries TRBV20-1 and TRBJ2-7; D perhaps matches TRBD1 (5 bases). Germline V gene lookup returns CDR1 DFQATT and CDR2 SNEGSKA (reference sequence). The V gene lost 4 bases and the J gene lost 6 bases, with 13 bases spanning the gap. CDR3 length equals 12 residues. DNA of the CDR3: TGCAGTGCTATCAAGGGGTTAGCCGAGCAGTACTTC. Residues: CSAIKGLAEQYF.

This clonotype was counted a few times. The rearrangement uses TRBV4-2 and TRBJ1-5; 7 bases are a match to TRBD1. Germline lookup yields CDR1 LGHNA and CDR2 YNFKEQ. The CDR3 runs to 14 residues. V was clipped by 4 bases and J by 6 bases; unmatched bases: 6. The CDR3 DNA is TGTGCCAGCAGCCCGGGACAGACCCGTCAGCCCCAGCATTTT. Protein: CASSPGQTRQPQHF.

This clonotype was picked up a small number of times. The genes are TRBV12-3 or TRBV12-4 and TRBJ2-2, with TRBD2 identical over 7 bases. After removal of 5 bases from V and 0 bases from J, the junction contained 6 bases not matched to a gene. The CDR3 contains 16 residues. The CDR3 DNA reads as TGTGCCAGCAGTGGGGAGGGACTTACGAACACCGGGGAGCTGTTTTTT. It yields the protein CASSGEGLTNTGELFF.

This clonotype was seen a few times. This sequence joins TRBV20-1 and TRBJ2-3; D call uncertain. Trimming took off 5 bases at V and 4 bases at J, with 7 bases between the two ends. The CDR3 covers 11 residues. CDR1 is DFQATT and CDR2 is SNEGSKA in the germline V gene (reference sequence). The CDR3 loop is CSAPVSDTQYF. Written as DNA, the CDR3 is TGCAGTGCTCCAGTCTCAGATACGCAGTATTTT.

The chain couples TRBV7-8 to TRBJ2-2; no definite D call. This CDR3 region has 16 residues. The V gene lost 1 base and the J gene lost 1 base, with 10 bases spanning the gap. Germline V gives CDR1 SGHVS, CDR2 FQNEAQ. CDR3 amino acids: CASSLVRAQNTGELFF. The CDR3 bases are TGTGCCAGCAGCTTAGTTAGGGCCCAGAACACCGGGGAGCTGTTTTTT.

The CDR3 DNA is TGTGCCAGCAGCTTGAACAGGGGCCCTAGCAATGAGCAGTTCTTC. Protein: CASSLNRGPSNEQFF. V gene TRBV11-2 combines with J gene TRBJ2-1; 7 bases fit TRBD1. CDR1 is SGHAT and CDR2 is FQNNGV in the germline V gene. The CDR3 length is 15 residues. Germline trimming cut 3 bases from V and 6 bases from J; bases unmatched to any gene: 8.

J is TRBJ2-2 and V is TRBV7-8, with D maybe TRBD2 (5 bases). V lost 5 bases and J 4 bases, leaving 17 bases between the germline ends. CDR3 length: 16 residues. CDR1 and CDR2 from the germline V gene are SGHVS and FQNEAQ. The CDR3 reads CASSGLAGLGTGELFF. The CDR3 bases are TGTGCCAGCAGCGGATTGGCGGGTTTGGGCACCGGGGAGCTGTTTTTT.